These 4 T cell receptor beta chains share one sample of origin, sequenced in a study of T cell responses to AZD1222 COVID-19 vaccine. This table comes from immunoSEQ multiplex PCR, and its TCRdb copy is limited to in-frame clones, with some not included. Here the sample spans 90,000 to 100,000 clones, around nine tenths being singletons. This specimen consisted of peripheral blood, obtained 28 days after the second AZD1222 dose. These receptors all come from an adult who received the AZD1222 COVID-19 vaccine.

The V gene is TRBV27, the J gene TRBJ2-3, with D perhaps TRBD1 (6 bases). Looked up from germline, CDR1 is MNHEY and CDR2 is SMNVEV (reference sequence). Trimming took off 5 bases at V and 10 bases at J, with 16 bases between the two ends. CDR3 length: 13 residues. The CDR3 sequence: CASSRNREFAQYF. CDR3 sequence (DNA): TGTGCCAGCAGTCGGAACAGGGAGTTTGCGCAGTATTTT.

The chain combines TRBV28 with TRBJ2-3; TRBD1 agrees at 10 bases. The length of the CDR3 is 16 residues. V gave up 5 bases and J gave up 1 base; unmatched junction bases: 6. Germline CDR1 is MDHEN and CDR2 is SYDVKM. CDR3 protein: CASSQRQGAGTDTQYF. The CDR3 DNA reads TGTGCCAGCAGTCAAAGACAGGGGGCCGGCACAGATACGCAGTATTTT.

The CDR3 protein is CASLGVSLYGYTF. CDR3 in DNA: TGTGCCAGCCTGGGGGTATCGCTCTATGGCTACACCTTC. The rearrangement joins TRBV3-1 (or the pseudogene TRBV3-2) to TRBJ1-2, with a tentative D call TRBD1 (5 bases). Per germline, CDR1 LGHDT and CDR2 YNNKEL (reference sequence). CDR3 size: 13 residues. Trimming left V 8 bases short and J 4 bases short, with 14 bases between.

The V gene is TRBV5-1, the J gene TRBJ2-5, with 9 nucleotides matching TRBD2. The V gene's germline CDR1 is SGHRS and CDR2 YFSETQ. V lost 1 base and J lost 5; bases outside the gene matches: 9. The CDR3 consists of 16 residues. The DNA for the CDR3 is TGCGCCAGCAGCTTGCGGCGGGAGGGAATGGCGGAGACCCAGTACTTC. The encoded protein is CASSLRREGMAETQYF.